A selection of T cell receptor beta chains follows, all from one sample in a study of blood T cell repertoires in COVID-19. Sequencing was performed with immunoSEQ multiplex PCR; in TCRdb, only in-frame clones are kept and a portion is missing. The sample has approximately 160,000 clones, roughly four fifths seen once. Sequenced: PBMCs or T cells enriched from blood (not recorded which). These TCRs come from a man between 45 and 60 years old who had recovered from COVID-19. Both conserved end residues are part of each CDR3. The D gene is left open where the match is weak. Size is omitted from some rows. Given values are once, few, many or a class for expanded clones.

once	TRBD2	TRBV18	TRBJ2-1	TGTGCCAGCTCATCCGGACTAGCGGGGGCACATGAGCAGTTCTTC	CASSSGLAGAHEQFF
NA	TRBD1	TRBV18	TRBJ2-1	TGTGCCAGCTCACTAACGCAACTCCGGGACAGGGGCTATTACAATGAGCAGTTCTTC	CASSLTQLRDRGYYNEQFF
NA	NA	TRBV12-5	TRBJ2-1	TGTGCTAGTGGTTTGGTACGCGGGTCACTATCGTGGGTAGGGCAGTTCTTC	CASGLVRGSLSWVGQFF
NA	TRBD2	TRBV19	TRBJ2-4	TGTGCCAGTAGTTCACCACTAGCGGGGGGGACTAAAAACATTCAGTACTTC	CASSSPLAGGTKNIQYF
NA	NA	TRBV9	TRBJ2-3	TGTGCCAGCAGCGTAGATTCTAGTCCAGATACGCAGTATTTT	CASSVDSSPDTQYF
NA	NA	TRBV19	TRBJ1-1	TGTGACAGTAGTCGCCAGTACAGTGGCACTGAAGCTTTCTTT	CDSSRQYSGTEAFF
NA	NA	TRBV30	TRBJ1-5	TGTGCCTGGAGTGGAGGAACACAGCCCCAGCATTTT	CAWSGGTQPQHF
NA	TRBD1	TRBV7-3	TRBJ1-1	TGTGCCAGCAGCTTAACCGGTGGGACAGCTCACACTGAAGCTTTCTTT	CASSLTGGTAHTEAFF
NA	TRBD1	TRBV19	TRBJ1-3	TGTGCCAGTAGGCCAGGGGGAGGAAACACCATATATTTT	CASRPGGGNTIYF
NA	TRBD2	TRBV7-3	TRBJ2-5	TGTGCCAGCAGCCGGACTAGCGGGGTGGGGACGACCCAGTACTTC	CASSRTSGVGTTQYF
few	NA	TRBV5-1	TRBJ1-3	TGCGCCAGCAGCTTGGGTCCAGGGGAAGGAAACACCATATATTTT	CASSLGPGEGNTIYF
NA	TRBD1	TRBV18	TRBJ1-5	TGTGCCAGCTCACCGGAACAGGGGGCTGTTCAGCCCCAGCATTTT	CASSPEQGAVQPQHF
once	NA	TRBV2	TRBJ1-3	TGTGCCAGCAGTGAATCCGGGGTCCCTGGAAACACCATATATTTT	CASSESGVPGNTIYF
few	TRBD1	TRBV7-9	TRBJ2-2	TGTGCCAGCAGCCCCCGGGACAGCCGGGTGTACGGGGAGCTGTTTTTT	CASSPRDSRVYGELFF
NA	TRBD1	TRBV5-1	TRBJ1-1	TGCGCCAGCAGCTTGGAGGTCTCCAGGGGGCGGCGGGCTTTCTTT	CASSLEVSRGRRAFF
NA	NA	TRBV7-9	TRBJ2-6	TGTGCCAGCAGCCATCAGGGAGGGGGCTCTGGGGCCAACGTCCTGACTTTC	CASSHQGGGSGANVLTF
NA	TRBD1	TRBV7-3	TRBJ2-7	TGTGCCAGCAGCCCGGACAGGCTCTACGAGCAGTACTTC	CASSPDRLYEQYF
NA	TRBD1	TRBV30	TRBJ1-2	TGTGCCTGGAGTTCGACAGGGGAGGTGTGGGGCTACACCTTC	CAWSSTGEVWGYTF
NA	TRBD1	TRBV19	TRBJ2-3	TGTGCCAGTAGTACCACCTGGACAGGGGGCGGTACGCAGTATTTT	CASSTTWTGGGTQYF
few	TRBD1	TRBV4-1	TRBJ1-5	TGCGCCAGCAGCCTGGGATGGACAGGAAATCAGCCCCAGCATTTT	CASSLGWTGNQPQHF
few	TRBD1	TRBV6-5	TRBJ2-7	TGTGCCAGCAGTTACCGGGACAGGGGCTACGAGCAGTACTTC	CASSYRDRGYEQYF
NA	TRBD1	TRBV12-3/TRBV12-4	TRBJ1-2	TGTGCCAGCGGGACAGGGGGAGGCTACACCTTC	CASGTGGGYTF
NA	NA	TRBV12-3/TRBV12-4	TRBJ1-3	TGTGCCAGCAGTTTATCAGCTGGAAACACCATATATTTT	CASSLSAGNTIYF
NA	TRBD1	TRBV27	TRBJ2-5	TGTGCCAGCAGCGATGGACAGGGGAAAGAGACCCAGTACTTC	CASSDGQGKETQYF
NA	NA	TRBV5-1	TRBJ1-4	TGCGCCAGCAGCTTCGACGGGCAGGGGAAAGAAAAACTGTTTTTT	CASSFDGQGKEKLFF
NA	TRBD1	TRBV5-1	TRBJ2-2	TGCGCCAGCAGGGGGACAGGGAACACCGGGGAGCTGTTTTTT	CASRGTGNTGELFF
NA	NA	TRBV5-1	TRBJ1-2	TGCGCCAGCAGCTTGGGTGGTCGGACAGAAGGGAATGGCTACACCTTC	CASSLGGRTEGNGYTF
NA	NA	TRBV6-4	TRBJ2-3	TGTGCCAGCAGCAGGACACCCACCGCCGATACGCAGTATTTT	CASSRTPTADTQYF
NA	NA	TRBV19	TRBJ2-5	TGTGCCAGTAGTATCGGGCTAGCGTCCGAGACCCAGTACTTC	CASSIGLASETQYF
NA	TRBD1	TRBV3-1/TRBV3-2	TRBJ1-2	TGTGCCAGCAGCCAAGACGTAAGGGGGCGGTCCTATGGCTACACCTTC	CASSQDVRGRSYGYTF
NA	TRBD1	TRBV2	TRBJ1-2	TGTGCCAGCAGAGGGGACAGTTTTAACTATGGCTACACCTTC	CASRGDSFNYGYTF
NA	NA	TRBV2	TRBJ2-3	TGTGCCAGCAGTGAAGGAAGGGGCAGGGCAATGGATACGCAGTATTTT	CASSEGRGRAMDTQYF
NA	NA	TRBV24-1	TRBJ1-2	TGTGCCACCAGTGATCCAGGCCATAACTATGGCTACACCTTC	CATSDPGHNYGYTF
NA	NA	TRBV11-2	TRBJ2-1	TGTGCCAGCAGCTTAGCCCCCAGGTGGGATGAGCAGTTCTTC	CASSLAPRWDEQFF
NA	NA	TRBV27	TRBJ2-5	TGTGCCAGCAGTCGAGCAGGGTTGGAGACCCAGTACTTC	CASSRAGLETQYF
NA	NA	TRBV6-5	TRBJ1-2	TGTGCCAGCAGTTCCCCCGAGGTCGCTAACTATGGCTACACCTTC	CASSSPEVANYGYTF
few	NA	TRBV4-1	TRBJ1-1	TGCGCCAGCAGCCAAGGACAGAACACTGAAGCTTTCTTT	CASSQGQNTEAFF
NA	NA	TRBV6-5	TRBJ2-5	TGTGCCAGCAGTTCAGGGCAGGGCTCTCGGACCCAGTACTTC	CASSSGQGSRTQYF
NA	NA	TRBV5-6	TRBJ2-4	TGTGCCAGCAGCTTGGGGGGGCAACTAGCCAAAAACATTCAGTACTTC	CASSLGGQLAKNIQYF
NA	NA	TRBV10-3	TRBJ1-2	TGTGCCATCAGTGAGTCGGCAGGGAACTATGGCTACACCTTC	CAISESAGNYGYTF
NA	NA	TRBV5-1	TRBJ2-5	TGCGCCAGCAGCTTCCAAGAGGGGGTAAAAGAGACCCAGTACTTC	CASSFQEGVKETQYF
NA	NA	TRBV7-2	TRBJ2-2	TGTGCCAGCAGCGCTGCAGGGACCGGGGAGCTGTTTTTT	CASSAAGTGELFF
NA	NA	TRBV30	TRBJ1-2	TGTGCCTGGAGTTTGACAGTTAACTATGGCTACACCTTC	CAWSLTVNYGYTF